Detailed here is one TCR beta chain. The data belong to a study of PD-1 blockade in mismatch repair-deficient tumors. TCRdb's copy holds only in-frame clones and misses some; the assay was immunoSEQ multiplex PCR. The table records some 100,000 clones, over 65% of them present only once. This CDR3 spans 17 amino acids. V dropped 0 bases and J dropped 3; count of bases not matched to a gene: 5. Germline assignment: CDR1 MRHNA and CDR2 SNTAGT. Material: peripheral blood, obtained about 33 weeks after starting pembrolizumab. The chain recombines TRBV6-4 with TRBJ2-1; 10 bases are shared with TRBD2. This receptor was identified in an adult with mismatch repair-deficient cancer. DNA of the CDR3: TGTGCCAGCAGTGACTCTACTAGCGGGGCGGACTACAATGAGCAGTTCTTC. Translation: CASSDSTSGADYNEQFF.